The clone carrying this T cell receptor beta chain was counted once. Preparation of the TCRbeta library was carried out with unique molecular identifiers. TCRdb independently ran MiXCR on the PCR reads; one entry per CDR3 protein. The sample contains about 500,000 distinct CDR3 sequences, 32% of which appear only once. The source of the sample is a study of T-cell reconstitution after alpha-beta-depleted transplantation in children. Germline lookup yields CDR1 LNHDA and CDR2 SQIVND (reference sequence). The CDR3 loop spans 15 amino acids. V was trimmed by 6 bases and J by 3 bases, leaving 17 bases between them.

The starting material was PBMCs from the stem cell graft donor, obtained from the stem cell graft. The chain is built from TRBV19 and TRBJ1-2; D is perhaps TRBD1 (6 bases). The origin of this receptor is a human donor who donated a stem cell graft to a child with aplastic anemia. The DNA of the CDR3 is TGTGCCAGTAGAAGGCGTAGCAGACAGGACTATGGCTACACCTTC. Amino acids: CASRRRSRQDYGYTF.